The T cell receptor beta chain under discussion was sequenced for a study of tumor-infiltrating lymphocytes in localized non-small cell lung cancer (dated by TCRdb to the early 2020s). Concerning the study at large: The cohort covered several histologies, both smokers and never-smokers, and patients whose samples were collected after neoadjuvant chemotherapy. The overall ICON cohort comprised 150 surgical patients with localized non-small cell lung cancer whose tumors were resected. From each patient came resected tumor tissue plus uninvolved lung tissue from that same patient, and the uninvolved lung tissue was described as non-adjacent to the tumor. Alongside flow cytometry, multiplex immunofluorescence, RNA-seq, exome sequencing and proteomics, TCR sequencing was applied to the same patients as one of several integrated assays. A total of approximately 50 patients were part of the paired comparison of immunoSEQ T-cell fraction between tumor and uninvolved lung. Study-wide conclusions, independent of this receptor: Recurrence-free survival showed no association with tumor T-cell fraction measured by TCR sequencing (p = 0.61). Higher T cell infiltration in tumors than in uninvolved lung tissue was supported by TCRbeta sequencing, consistent with immunofluorescence CD3 counts. No difference in TCR-derived T-cell fraction was observed between the flow cytometry-defined immunotypes IM1 (good prognosis) and IM2 (poor prognosis). Because different pieces of the same tissue were used for different assays, technical variation could not be separated from intratumor heterogeneity. Since assay coverage differed from patient to patient depending on how much tissue was available, TCR sequencing was done for only a subset of the cohort.

Compared with germline, V lacks 3 bases and J lacks 2 bases; bases without a gene match: 0. Looking up the germline V gene yields CDR1 SGHNT and CDR2 YENEEA. Measured from the cysteine to the phenylalanine, the CDR3 is 15 residues long. The retained sequence is limited to the CDR3, 45 bases, with the frame set at the first base. The immunoSEQ assay used for TCR sequencing gave the T-cell fraction in both tumor and uninvolved lung tissue. Per the authors' processing: For survival analysis, patients were split into high (upper tertile) and low (lower two tertiles) T-cell fraction groups and compared by log-rank test. A signed-rank test was used to test paired tumor versus uninvolved lung differences in T-cell fraction. Held by TCRdb, this immuneACCESS table contains in-frame sequences only and omits some clones. Under half of the omission traces to an unresolved V gene where checked; the cause of the rest is unknown. That table furnishes V, J and clone size, whereas the DNA furnished D and trimming. Here the sample has about 12,000 clones; 78% occur a single time. Of the sample, approximately 4.2% is held by the ten largest clones.

The first patient joined ICON in the first half of 2016, and enrollment wrapped up when the last patient was enrolled in September 2018. From a subcohort of some 80 patients, fresh tumor and matched uninvolved tissue were collected for in-depth immune analyses, including TCR sequencing. DNA isolated from bulk tissue, without cell sorting, was used for TCR sequencing. Turning to this clone: The clone's antigen remains unknown. Base qualities are missing; no much larger clone stands one base away.

Here the chain combines TRBV11-3 and TRBJ2-3; TRBD1 agrees with 12 junctional bases. Sequenced: lung tumor tissue. The origin of this receptor is a human donor with non-small cell lung cancer. The DNA sequence reads TGTGCCAGCAGCTTGGGACAGGGGGCCACAGATACGCAGTATTTT. Translation gives CASSLGQGATDTQYF. Here the CDR3 is joined to the reference TRBV11-3 and TRBJ2-3 genes, and the full variable domain is: EAGVVQSPRYKIIEKKQPVAFWCNPISGHNTLYWYLQNLGQGPELLIRYENEEAVDDSQLPKDRFSAERLKGVDSTLKIQPAELGDSAVYLCASSLGQGATDTQYFGPGTRLTVL.